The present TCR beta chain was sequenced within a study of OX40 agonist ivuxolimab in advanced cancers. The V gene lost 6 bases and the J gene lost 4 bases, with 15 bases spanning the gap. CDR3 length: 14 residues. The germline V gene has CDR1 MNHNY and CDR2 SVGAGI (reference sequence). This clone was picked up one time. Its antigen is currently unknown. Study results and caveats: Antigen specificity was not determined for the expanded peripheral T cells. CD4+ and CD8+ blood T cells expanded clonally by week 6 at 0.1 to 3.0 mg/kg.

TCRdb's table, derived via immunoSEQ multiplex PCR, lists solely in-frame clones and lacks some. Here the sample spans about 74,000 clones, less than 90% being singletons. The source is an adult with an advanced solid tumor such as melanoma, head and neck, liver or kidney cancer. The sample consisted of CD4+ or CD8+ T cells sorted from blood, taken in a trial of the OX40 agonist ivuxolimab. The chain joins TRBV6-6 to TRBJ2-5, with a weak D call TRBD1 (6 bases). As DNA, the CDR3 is TGTGCCAGCAGGGTAACAGGGTTTGCAGAGACCCAGTACTTC. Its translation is CASRVTGFAETQYF.